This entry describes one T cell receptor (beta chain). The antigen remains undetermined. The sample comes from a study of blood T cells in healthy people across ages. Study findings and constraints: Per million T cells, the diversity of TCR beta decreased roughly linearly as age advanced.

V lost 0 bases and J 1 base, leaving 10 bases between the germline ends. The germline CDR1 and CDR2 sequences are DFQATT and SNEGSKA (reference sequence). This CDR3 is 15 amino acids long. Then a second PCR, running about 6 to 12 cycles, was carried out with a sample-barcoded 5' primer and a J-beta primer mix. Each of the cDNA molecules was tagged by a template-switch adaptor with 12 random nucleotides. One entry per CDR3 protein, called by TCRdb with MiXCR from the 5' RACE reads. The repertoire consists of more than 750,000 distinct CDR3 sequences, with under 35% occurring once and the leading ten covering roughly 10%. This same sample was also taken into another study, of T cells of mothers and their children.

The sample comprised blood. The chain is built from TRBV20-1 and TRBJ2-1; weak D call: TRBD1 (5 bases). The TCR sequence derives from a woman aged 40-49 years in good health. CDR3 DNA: TGCAGTGCTAGAGATGGCCAGGGATCCTACAATGAGCAGTTCTTC. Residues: CSARDGQGSYNEQFF.